This paragraph covers one TCR beta chain sequence. No antigen is known for it. Combined were second doses at about 4 or about 12 weeks. Sequencing used immunoSEQ multiplex PCR; TCRdb keeps in-frame clones, though not all of them. The repertoire includes about 34,000 clones, more than 75% of them detected once, and around 4% sits in the top ten. This sample was included in a study of T cell responses to AZD1222 COVID-19 vaccine. Study-wide findings and caveats: The CD4 TCRs associated with vaccination extended across spike and predominated at 160-218 and 743-854. Just a handful of AZD1222 recipients were seropositive at baseline. Researchers took repertoire samples only after the peak T cell response had come.

Trimming took 5 bases from V and 2 from J, leaving 10 bases between them. This CDR3 has 14 residues. CDR1 MNHEY and CDR2 SMNVEV come from the germline V gene (reference sequence). This specimen consisted of peripheral blood, obtained 28 days after the second AZD1222 dose. The chain has TRBV27 and TRBJ1-5, with D unresolved. This sequence originates from an adult who received the AZD1222 COVID-19 vaccine. The CDR3: CASSGSGGNQPQHF. CDR3 DNA: TGTGCCAGCAGTGGTTCAGGCGGCAATCAGCCCCAGCATTTT.